The text below deals with one T cell receptor (beta chain). This sample is drawn from a study of blood T cell repertoires in COVID-19. At the level of the study: Researchers got acute and convalescent COVID-19 samples from the United States, Italy and Spain. PBMCs, B-cell-depleted T cells, or T cells provided the cDNA or gDNA that made up the material.

How the authors handled the data: Amplifying reference gene primers gave estimates of nucleated cell counts. Assay used: immunoSEQ multiplex PCR; TCRdb lists only in-frame clones, some missing. For V, J and clone size, that table is used; D and trimming come from the DNA. The sample has tens of thousands of clones, roughly three quarters seen once. Sequencing was carried out using peripheral blood. This TCR was recovered from a man in his 70s with acute or convalescent COVID-19.

CDR3 nucleotide sequence: TGTGCCAGCAGCCAAGATAAAGGGCGGGTGGGACAGCCGAAATGGGCTCTTCATTCAGATACGCAGTATTTT. It yields the protein CASSQDKGRVGQPKWALHSDTQYF. The rearrangement links TRBV3-1 (or the pseudogene TRBV3-2) to TRBJ2-3; 7 positions agree with TRBD1. J gave up 4 bases and V 0 bases, and 31 bases lay outside the gene matches. CDR3 length: 24 amino acids. Per the germline V gene, CDR1 is LGHDT and CDR2 is YNNKEL (reference sequence).